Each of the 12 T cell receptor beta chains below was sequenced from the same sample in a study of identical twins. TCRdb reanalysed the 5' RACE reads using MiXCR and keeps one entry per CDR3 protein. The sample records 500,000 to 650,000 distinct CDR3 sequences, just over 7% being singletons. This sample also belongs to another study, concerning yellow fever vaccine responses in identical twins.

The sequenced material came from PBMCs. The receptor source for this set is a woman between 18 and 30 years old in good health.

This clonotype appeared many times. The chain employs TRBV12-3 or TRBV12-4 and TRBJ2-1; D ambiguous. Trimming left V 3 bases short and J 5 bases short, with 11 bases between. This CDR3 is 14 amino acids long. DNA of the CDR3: TGTGCCAGCAGTTTTCAGATTAGCAACAATGAGCAGTTCTTC. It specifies CASSFQISNNEQFF.

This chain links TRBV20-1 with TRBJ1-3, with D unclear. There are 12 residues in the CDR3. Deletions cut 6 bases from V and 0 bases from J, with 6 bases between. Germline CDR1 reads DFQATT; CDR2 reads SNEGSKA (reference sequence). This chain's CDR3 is CSAQSSGNTIYF. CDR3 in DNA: TGCAGTGCGCAGAGCTCTGGAAACACCATATATTTT.

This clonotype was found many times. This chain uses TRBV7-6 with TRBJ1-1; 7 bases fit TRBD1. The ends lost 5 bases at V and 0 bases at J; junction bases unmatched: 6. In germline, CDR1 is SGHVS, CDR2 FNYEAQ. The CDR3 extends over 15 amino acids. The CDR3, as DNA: TGTGCCAGCAGCATATACAGGGGAATGAACACTGAAGCTTTCTTT. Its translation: CASSIYRGMNTEAFF.

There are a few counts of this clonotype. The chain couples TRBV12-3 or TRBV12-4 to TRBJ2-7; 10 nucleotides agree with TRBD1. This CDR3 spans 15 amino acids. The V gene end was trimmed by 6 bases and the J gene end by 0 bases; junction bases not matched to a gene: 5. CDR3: CASSPGQGSSYEQYV. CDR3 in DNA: TGTGCCAGCAGCCCGGGACAGGGGAGCTCCTACGAGCAGTACGTC.

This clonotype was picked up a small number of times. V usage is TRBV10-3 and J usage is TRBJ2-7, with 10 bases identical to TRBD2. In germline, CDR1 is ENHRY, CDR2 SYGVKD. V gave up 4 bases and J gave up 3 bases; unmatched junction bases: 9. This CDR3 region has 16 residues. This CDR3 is CAISVPGASGGYEQYV. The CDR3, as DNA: TGTGCCATCAGTGTGCCCGGGGCTAGCGGGGGCTACGAGCAGTACGTC.

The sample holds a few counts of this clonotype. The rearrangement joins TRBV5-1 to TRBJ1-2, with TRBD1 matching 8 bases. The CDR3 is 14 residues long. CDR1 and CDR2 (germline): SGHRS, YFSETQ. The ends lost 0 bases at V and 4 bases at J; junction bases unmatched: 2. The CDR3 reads CASSLDGQGYGYTF. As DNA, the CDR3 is TGCGCCAGCAGCTTGGACGGACAGGGCTATGGCTACACCTTC. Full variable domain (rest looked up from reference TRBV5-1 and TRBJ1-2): KAGVTQTPRYLIKTRGQQVTLSCSPISGHRSVSWYQQTPGQGLQFLFEYFSETQRNKGNFPGRFSGRQFSNSRSEMNVSTLELGDSALYLCASSLDGQGYGYTFGSGTRLTVV.

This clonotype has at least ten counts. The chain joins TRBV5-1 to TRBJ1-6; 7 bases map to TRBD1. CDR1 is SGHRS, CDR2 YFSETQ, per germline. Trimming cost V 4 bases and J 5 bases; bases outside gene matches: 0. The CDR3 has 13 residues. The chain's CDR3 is CASSDRDNSPLHF. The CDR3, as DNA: TGCGCCAGCAGCGACAGGGATAATTCACCCCTCCACTTT.

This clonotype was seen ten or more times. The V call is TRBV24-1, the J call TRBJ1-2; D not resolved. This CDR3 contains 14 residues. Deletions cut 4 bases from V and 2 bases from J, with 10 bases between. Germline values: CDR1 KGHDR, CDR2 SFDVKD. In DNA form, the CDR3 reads TGTGCCACCAGTGAGCCGACTCGAAACTATGGCTACACCTTC. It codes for CATSEPTRNYGYTF.

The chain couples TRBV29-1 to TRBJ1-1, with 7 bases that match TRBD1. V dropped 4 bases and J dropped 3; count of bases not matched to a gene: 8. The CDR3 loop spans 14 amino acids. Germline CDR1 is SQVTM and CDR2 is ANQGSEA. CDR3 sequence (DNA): TGCAGCGTTGGGGCCACGACAGGGTACACTGAAGCTTTCTTT. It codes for CSVGATTGYTEAFF.

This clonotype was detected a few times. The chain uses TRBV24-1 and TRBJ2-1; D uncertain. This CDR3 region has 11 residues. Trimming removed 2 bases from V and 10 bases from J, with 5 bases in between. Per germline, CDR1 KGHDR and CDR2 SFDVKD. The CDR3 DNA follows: TGTGCCACCAGTGATTCGCTAGAGCAGTTCTTC. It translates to CATSDSLEQFF.

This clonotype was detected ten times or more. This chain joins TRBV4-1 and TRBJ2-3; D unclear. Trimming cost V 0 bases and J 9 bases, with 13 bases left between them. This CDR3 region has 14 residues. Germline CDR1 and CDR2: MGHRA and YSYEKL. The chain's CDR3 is CASSQESGRRTQYF. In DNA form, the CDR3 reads TGCGCCAGCAGCCAAGAGAGTGGGCGGCGAACGCAGTATTTT.

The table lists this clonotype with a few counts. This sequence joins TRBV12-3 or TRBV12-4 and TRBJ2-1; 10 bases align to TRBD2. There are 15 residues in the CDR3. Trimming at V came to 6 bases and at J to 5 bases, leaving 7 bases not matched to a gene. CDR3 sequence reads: CASRLAGRAHNEQFF. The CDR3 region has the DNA TGTGCCAGCAGACTAGCGGGAAGGGCCCACAATGAGCAGTTCTTC.